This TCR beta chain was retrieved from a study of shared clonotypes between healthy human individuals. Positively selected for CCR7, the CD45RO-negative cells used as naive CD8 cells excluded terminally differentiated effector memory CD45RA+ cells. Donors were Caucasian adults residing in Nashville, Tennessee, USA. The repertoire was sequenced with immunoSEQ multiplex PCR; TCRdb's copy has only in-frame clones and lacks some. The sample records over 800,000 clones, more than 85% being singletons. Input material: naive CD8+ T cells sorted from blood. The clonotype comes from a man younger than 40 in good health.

The CDR3 DNA sequence: TGCGCCAGCAGCCAAGATCACGCCCATAGGGATGGCTACACCTTC. Its translation is CASSQDHAHRDGYTF. The chain is built from TRBV4-3 and TRBJ1-2; D is unresolved. Germline CDR1 LGHNA, CDR2 YSLEER. V shed 0 bases and J shed 6 bases, with 14 bases lying between them. The CDR3 runs 15 residues.